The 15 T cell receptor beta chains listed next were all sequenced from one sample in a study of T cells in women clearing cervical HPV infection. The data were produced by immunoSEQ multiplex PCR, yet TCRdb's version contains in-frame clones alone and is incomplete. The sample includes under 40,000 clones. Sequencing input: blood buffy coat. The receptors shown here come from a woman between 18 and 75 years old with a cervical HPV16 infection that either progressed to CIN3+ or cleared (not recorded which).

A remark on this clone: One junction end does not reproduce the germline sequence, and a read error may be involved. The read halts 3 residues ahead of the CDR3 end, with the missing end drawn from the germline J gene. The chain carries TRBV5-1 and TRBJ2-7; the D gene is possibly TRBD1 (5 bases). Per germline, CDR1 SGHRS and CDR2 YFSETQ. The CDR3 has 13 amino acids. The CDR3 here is CDSSLGAGYEQYF. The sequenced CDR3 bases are TGCGACAGCAGCTTAGGGGCAGGGTACGAG. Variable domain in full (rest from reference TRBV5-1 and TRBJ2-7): KAGVTQTPRYLIKTRGQQVTLSCSPISGHRSVSWYQQTPGQGLQFLFEYFSETQRNKGNFPGRFSGRQFSNSRSEMNVSTLELGDSALYLCDSSLGAGYEQYFGPGTRLTVT.

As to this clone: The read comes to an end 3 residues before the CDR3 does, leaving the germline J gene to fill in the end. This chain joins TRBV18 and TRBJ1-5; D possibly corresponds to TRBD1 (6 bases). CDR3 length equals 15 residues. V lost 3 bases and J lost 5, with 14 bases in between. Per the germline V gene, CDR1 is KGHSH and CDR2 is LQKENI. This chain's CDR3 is CASSPSDRPYQPQHF. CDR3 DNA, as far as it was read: TGTGCCAGCTCACCGTCGGACAGACCCTATCAGCCC.

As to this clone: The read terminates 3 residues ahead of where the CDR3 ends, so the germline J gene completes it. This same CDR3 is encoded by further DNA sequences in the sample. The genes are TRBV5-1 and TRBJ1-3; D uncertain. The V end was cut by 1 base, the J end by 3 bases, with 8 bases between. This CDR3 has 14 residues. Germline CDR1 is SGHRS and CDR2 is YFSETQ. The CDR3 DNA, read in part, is TGCGCCAGCAGCTTGACAGTTAATGGAAACACC. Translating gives CASSLTVNGNT. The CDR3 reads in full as CASSLTVNGNTIYF.

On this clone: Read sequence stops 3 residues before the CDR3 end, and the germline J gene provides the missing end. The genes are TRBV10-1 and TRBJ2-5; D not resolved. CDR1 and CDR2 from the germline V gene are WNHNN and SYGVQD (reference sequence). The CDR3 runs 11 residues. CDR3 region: CASDSNSTQYF. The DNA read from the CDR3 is TGCGCCAGTGATAGCAATTCCACC.

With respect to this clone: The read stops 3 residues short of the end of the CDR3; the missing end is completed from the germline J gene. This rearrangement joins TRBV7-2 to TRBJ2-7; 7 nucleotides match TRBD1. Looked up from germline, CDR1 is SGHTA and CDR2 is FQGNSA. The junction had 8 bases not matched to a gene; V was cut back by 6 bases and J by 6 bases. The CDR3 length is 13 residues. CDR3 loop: CASRPNTGVEQYF. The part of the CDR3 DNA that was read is TGTGCCAGCAGACCTAATACAGGGGTCGAG.

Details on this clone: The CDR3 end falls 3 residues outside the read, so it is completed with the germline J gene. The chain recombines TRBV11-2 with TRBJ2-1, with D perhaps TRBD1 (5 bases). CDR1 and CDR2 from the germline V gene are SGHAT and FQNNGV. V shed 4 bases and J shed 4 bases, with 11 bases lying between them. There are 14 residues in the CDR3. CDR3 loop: CASSSLTGYNEQFF. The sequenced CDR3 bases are TGTGCCAGCAGCTCCCTAACAGGTTACAATGAG.

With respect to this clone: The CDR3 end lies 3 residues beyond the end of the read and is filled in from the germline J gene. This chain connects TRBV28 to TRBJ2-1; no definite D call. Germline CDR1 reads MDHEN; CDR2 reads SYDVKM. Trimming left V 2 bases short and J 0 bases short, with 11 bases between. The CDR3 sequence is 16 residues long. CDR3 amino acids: CASSLSSPSSYNEQFF. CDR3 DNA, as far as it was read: TGTGCCAGCAGTTTAAGTAGTCCGAGCTCCTACAATGAG.

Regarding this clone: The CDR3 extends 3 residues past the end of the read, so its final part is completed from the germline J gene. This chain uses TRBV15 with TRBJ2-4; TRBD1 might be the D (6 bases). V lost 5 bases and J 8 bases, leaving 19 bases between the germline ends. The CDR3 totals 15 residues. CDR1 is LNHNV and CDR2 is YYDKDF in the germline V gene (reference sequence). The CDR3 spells CATSVPGHTFDIQYF. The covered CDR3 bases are TGTGCCACCAGCGTACCGGGACACACCTTTGACATT. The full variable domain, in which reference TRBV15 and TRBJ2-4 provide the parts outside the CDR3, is DAMVIQNPRYQVTQFGKPVTLSCSQTLNHNVMYWYQQKSSQAPKLLFHYYDKDFNNEADTPDNFQSRRPNTSFCFLDIRSPGLGDTAMYLCATSVPGHTFDIQYFGAGTRLSVL.

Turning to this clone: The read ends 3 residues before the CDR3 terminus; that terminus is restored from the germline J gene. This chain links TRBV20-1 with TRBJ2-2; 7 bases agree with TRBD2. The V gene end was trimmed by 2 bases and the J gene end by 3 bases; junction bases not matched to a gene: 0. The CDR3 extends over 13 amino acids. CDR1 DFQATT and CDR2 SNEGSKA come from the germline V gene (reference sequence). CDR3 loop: CSARRGDTGELFF. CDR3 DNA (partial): TGCAGTGCTAGACGGGGGGACACCGGGGAG.

The DNA read from the CDR3 is TGCGCCAGCAGTCCCACGGGGAGAGGCAATCAGCCC. Translated, it gives CASSPTGRGNQP. The complete CDR3 reads CASSPTGRGNQPQHF. The rearrangement links TRBV23-1 to TRBJ1-5; D is undetermined. The CDR3 end lies 3 residues beyond the end of the read and is filled in from the germline J gene. TRBV23-1 belongs to the ORF category, with a function that is uncertain. There are 15 residues in the CDR3. The V and J ends lost 4 bases and 2 bases respectively, with 12 bases between them.

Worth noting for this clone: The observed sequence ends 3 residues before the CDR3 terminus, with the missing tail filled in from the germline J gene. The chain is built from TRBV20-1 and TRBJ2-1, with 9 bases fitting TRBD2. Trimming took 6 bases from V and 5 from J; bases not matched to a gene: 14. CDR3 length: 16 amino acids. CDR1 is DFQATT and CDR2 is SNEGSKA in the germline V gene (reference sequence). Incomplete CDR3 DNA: TGCAGTGCCAAACCCCCCGGGCTAGCGGGGAACAATGAG. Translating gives CSAKPPGLAGNNE. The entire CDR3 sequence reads CSAKPPGLAGNNEQFF.

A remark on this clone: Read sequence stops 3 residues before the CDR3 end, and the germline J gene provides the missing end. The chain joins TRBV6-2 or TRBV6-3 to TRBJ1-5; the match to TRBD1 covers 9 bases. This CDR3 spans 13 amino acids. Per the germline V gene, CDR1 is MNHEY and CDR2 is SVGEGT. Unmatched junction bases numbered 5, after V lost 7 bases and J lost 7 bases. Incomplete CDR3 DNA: TGTGCCAGCACTGACAGGGGGTACCAGCCC. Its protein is CASTDRGYQP. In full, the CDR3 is CASTDRGYQPQHF.

CDR3 in amino acids: CASSIGLSQETQYF. The sequenced part of the CDR3 DNA is TGTGCCAGCAGCATCGGACTCAGCCAAGAGACC. V and J are TRBV5-8 and TRBJ2-5; tentatively, D is TRBD2 (5 bases). The read halts 3 residues ahead of the CDR3 end, with the missing end drawn from the germline J gene. Germline CDR1 SGHTS, CDR2 YDEGEE. The CDR3 contains 14 residues. The ends were cut back, 4 bases at V and 1 base at J, with 11 bases in the middle. Full variable domain (missing parts from reference TRBV5-8 and TRBJ2-5): EAGVTQSPTHLIKTRGQQATLRCSPISGHTSVYWYQQALGLGLQFLLWYDEGEERNRGNFPPRFSGRQFPNYSSELNVNALELEDSALYLCASSIGLSQETQYFGPGTRLLVL.

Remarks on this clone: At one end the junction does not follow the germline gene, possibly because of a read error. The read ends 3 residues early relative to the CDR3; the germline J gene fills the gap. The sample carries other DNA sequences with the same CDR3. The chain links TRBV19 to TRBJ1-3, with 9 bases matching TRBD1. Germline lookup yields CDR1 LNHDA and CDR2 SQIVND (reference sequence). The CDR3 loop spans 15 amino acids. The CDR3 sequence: CASSMRTGEVNTIYF. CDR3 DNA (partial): TGTGCCAGTAGTATGAGGACAGGGGAGGTAAACACG.

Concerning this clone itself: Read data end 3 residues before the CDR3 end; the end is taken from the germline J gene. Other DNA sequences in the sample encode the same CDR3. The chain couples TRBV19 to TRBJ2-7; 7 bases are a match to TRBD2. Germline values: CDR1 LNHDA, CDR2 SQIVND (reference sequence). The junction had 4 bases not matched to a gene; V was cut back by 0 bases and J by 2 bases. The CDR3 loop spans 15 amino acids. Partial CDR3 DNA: TGTGCCAGTAGTATAGAGGGACGGGGGGCCTACGAG. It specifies CASSIEGRGAYE. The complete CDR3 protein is CASSIEGRGAYEQYF.